Included here is one T cell receptor beta chain sequence, with context. Only in-frame clones appear in the TCRdb table, and some are missing; sequencing was by immunoSEQ multiplex PCR. The data hold more than 150,000 clones, with around 92% observed a single time. The entry originates in a study of T cell responses to AZD1222 COVID-19 vaccine. This TCR came from an adult in good health. The sample here was peripheral blood, taken on day 0 of AZD1222 vaccination.

CDR3 in DNA: TGTGCCAGTAGGGCAGCTAACTATGGCTACACCTTC. It yields the protein CASRAANYGYTF. The chain carries TRBV19 and TRBJ1-2, with D uncertain. Germline V CDR1 and CDR2: LNHDA, SQIVND (reference sequence). The germline V and J ends were trimmed by 6 bases and 0 bases, with 5 bases remaining between them. The CDR3 is 12 residues long.